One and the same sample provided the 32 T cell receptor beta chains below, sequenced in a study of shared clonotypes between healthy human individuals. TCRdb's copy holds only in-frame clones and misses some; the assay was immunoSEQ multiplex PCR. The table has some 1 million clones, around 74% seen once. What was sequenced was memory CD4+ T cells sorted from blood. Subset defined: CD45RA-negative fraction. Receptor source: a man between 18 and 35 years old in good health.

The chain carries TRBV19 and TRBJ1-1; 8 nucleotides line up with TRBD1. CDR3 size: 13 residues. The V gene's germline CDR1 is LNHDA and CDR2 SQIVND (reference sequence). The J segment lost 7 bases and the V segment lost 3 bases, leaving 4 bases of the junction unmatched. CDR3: CASSIGTGDEAFF. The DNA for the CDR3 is TGTGCCAGTAGTATCGGGACAGGAGATGAAGCTTTCTTT.

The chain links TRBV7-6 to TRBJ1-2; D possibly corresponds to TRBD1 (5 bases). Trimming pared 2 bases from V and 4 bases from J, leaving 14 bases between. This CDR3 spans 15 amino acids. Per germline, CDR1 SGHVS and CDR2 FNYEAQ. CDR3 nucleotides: TGTGCCAGCAGCTTAAGGCCAGCCGGGGGCTATGGCTACACCTTC. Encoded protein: CASSLRPAGGYGYTF.

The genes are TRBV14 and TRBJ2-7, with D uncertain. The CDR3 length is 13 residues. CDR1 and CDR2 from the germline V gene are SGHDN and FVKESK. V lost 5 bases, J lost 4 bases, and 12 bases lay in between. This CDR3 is CASSLRPLYEQYF. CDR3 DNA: TGTGCCAGCAGCTTGCGACCCCTTTACGAGCAGTACTTC.

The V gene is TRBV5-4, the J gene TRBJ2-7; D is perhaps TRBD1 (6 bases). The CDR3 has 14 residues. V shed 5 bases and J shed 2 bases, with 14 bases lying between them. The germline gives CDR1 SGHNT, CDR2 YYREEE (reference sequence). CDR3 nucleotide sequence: TGTGCCAGCAGGATGCGAGGGGGACCCTACGAGCAGTACTTC. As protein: CASRMRGGPYEQYF.

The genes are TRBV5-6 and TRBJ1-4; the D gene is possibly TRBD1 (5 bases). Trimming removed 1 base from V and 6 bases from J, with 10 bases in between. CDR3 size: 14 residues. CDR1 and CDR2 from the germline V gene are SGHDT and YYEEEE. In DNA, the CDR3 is TGTGCCAGCAGCTTGAGAGGGGTTGATGAAAAACTGTTTTTT. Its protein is CASSLRGVDEKLFF.

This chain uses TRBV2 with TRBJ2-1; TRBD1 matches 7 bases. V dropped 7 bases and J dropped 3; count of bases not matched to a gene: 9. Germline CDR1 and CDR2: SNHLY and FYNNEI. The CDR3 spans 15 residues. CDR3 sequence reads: CASIPGQSNYNEQFF. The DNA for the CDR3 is TGTGCCAGCATCCCGGGACAGAGTAACTACAATGAGCAGTTCTTC. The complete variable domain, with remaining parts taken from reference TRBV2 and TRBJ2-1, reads EPEVTQTPSHQVTQMGQEVILRCVPISNHLYFYWYRQILGQKVEFLVSFYNNEISEKSEIFDDQFSVERPDGSNFTLKIRSTKLEDSAMYFCASIPGQSNYNEQFFGPGTRLTVL.

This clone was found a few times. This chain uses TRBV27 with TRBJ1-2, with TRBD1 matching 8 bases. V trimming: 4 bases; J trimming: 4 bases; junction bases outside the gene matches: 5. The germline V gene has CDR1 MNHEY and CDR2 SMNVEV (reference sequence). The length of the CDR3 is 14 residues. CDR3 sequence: CASSSQGASYGYTF. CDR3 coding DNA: TGTGCCAGCAGTTCGCAGGGGGCTTCCTATGGCTACACCTTC.

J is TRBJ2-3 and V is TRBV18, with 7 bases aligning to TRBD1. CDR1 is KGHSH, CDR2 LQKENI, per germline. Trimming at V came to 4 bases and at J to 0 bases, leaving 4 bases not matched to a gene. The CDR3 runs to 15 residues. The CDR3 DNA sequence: TGTGCCAGCTCACGACAGGGTTTTAGCACAGATACGCAGTATTTT. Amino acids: CASSRQGFSTDTQYF.

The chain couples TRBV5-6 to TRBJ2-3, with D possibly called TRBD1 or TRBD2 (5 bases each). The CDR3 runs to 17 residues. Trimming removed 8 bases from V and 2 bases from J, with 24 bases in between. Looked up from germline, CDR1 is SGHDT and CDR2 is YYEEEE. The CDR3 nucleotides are TGTGCCAGTCATGGGACCGTCGTCGTGAAGTTCACAGATACGCAGTATTTT. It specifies CASHGTVVVKFTDTQYF.

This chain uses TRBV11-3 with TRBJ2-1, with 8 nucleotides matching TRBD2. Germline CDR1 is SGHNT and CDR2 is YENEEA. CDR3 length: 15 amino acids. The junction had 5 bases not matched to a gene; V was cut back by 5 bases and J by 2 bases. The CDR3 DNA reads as TGTGCCAGCAGCCCCACGGGGGGGCCCTACAATGAGCAGTTCTTC. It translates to CASSPTGGPYNEQFF.

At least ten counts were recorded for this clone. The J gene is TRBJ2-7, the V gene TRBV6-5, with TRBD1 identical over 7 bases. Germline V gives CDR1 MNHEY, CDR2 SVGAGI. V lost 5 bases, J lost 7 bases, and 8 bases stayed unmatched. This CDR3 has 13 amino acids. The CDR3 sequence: CASSKDRTFEQYF. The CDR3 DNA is TGTGCCAGCAGTAAGGACAGGACATTTGAGCAGTACTTC.

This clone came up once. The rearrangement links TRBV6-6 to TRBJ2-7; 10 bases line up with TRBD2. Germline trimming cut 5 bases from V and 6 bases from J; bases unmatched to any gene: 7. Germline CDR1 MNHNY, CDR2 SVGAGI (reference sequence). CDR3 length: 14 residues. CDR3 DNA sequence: TGTGCCAGCAGTCCGGGACTAGCGTTGCGCGAGCAGTACTTC. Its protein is CASSPGLALREQYF.

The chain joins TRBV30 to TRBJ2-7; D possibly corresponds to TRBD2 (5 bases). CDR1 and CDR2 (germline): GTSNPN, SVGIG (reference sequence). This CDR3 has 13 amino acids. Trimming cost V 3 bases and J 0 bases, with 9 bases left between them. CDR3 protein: CAWRGSNSYEQYF. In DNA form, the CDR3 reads TGTGCCTGGAGGGGGAGCAACTCCTACGAGCAGTACTTC.

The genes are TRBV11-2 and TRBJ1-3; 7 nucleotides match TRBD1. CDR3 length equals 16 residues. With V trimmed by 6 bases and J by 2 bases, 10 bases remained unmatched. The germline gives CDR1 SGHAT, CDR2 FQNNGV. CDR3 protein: CASSWAGQATGNTIYF. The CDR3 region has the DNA TGTGCCAGCAGTTGGGCAGGACAGGCGACTGGAAACACCATATATTTT.

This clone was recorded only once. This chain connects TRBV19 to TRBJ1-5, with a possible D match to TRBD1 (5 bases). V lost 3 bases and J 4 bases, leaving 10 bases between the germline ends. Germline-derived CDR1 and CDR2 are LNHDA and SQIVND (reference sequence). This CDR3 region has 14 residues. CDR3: CASSIYQGNQPQHF. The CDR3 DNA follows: TGTGCCAGTAGTATCTACCAGGGAAATCAGCCCCAGCATTTT. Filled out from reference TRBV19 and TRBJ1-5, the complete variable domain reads DGGITQSPKYLFRKEGQNVTLSCEQNLNHDAMYWYRQDPGQGLRLIYYSQIVNDFQKGDIAEGYSVSREKKESFPLTVTSAQKNPTAFYLCASSIYQGNQPQHFGDGTRLSIL.

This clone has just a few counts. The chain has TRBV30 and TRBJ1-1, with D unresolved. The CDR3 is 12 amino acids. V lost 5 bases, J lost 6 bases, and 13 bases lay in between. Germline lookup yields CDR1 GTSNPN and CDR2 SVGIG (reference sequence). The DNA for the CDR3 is TGTGCCTGGGGACGAGGAGTCCCTGAAGCTTTCTTT. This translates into CAWGRGVPEAFF.

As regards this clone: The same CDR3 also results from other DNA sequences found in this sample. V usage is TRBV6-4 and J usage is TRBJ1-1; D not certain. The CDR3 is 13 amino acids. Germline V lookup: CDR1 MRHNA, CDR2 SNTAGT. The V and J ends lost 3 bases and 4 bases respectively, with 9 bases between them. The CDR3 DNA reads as TGTGCCAGCAGTGAAGGCAGCGGCACTGAAGCTTTCTTT. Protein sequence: CASSEGSGTEAFF.

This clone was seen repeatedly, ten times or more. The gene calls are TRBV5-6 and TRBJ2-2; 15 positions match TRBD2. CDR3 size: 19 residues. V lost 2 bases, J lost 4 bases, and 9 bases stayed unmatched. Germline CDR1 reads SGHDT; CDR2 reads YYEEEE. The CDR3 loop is CASSFSSGLAGGRTGELFF. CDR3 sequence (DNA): TGTGCCAGCAGCTTTAGCTCCGGACTAGCGGGAGGGCGCACCGGGGAGCTGTTTTTT.

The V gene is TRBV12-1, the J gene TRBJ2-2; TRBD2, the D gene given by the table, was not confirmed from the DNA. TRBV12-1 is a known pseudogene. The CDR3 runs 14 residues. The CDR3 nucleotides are TGTGCCAGCAGCTTAGCTAGCGGCACCGGGGAGCTGTTTTTT. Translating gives CASSLASGTGELFF.

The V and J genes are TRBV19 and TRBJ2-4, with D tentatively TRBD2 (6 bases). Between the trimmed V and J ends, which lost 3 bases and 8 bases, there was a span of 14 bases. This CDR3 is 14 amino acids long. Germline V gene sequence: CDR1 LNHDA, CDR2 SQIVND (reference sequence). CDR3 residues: CASSIGPPGDIQYF. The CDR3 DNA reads TGTGCCAGTAGTATTGGCCCACCGGGAGACATTCAGTACTTC.

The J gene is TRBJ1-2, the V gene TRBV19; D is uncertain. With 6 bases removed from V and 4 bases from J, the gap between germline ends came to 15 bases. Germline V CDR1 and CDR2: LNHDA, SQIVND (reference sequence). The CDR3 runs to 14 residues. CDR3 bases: TGTGCCAGTAGCCCACTGGAAGGAATCTATGGCTACACCTTC. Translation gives CASSPLEGIYGYTF.

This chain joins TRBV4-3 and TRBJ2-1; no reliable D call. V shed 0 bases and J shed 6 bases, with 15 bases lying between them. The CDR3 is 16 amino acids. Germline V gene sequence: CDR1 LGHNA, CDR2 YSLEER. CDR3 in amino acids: CASSQDVINWGNEQFF. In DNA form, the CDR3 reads TGCGCCAGCAGCCAAGATGTGATCAATTGGGGCAATGAGCAGTTCTTC.

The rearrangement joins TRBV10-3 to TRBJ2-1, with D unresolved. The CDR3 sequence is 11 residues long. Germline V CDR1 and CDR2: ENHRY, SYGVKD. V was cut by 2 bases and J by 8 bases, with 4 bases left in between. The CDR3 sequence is CAISEGYEQFF. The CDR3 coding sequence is TGTGCCATCAGTGAGGGGTATGAGCAGTTCTTC.

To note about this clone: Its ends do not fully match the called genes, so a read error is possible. The CDR3 nucleotides read TGTGCCAGCTCACCACCTCCCCCGGGGGCCTTC. Translation: CASSPPPPGAF. The chain joins TRBV18 to TRBJ2-4, with D possibly being TRBD1 or TRBD2 (6 bases each). This CDR3 is 11 amino acids long. Germline V gives CDR1 KGHSH, CDR2 LQKENI.

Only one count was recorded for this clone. The DNA for the CDR3 is TGTGCCAGCTACACGGGGGCGCGTGGGGCCAACGTCCTGACTTTC. Translation gives CASYTGARGANVLTF. The chain links TRBV18 to TRBJ2-6; D is perhaps TRBD1 or TRBD2 (6 bases each). The V end was cut by 7 bases, the J end by 3 bases, with 13 bases between. Germline lookup yields CDR1 KGHSH and CDR2 LQKENI. The CDR3 consists of 15 residues. Complete variable domain (other parts from reference TRBV18 and TRBJ2-6): NAGVMQNPRHLVRRRGQEARLRCSPMKGHSHVYWYRQLPEEGLKFMVYLQKENIIDESGMPKERFSAEFPKEGPSILRIQQVVRGDSAAYFCASYTGARGANVLTFGAGSRLTVL.

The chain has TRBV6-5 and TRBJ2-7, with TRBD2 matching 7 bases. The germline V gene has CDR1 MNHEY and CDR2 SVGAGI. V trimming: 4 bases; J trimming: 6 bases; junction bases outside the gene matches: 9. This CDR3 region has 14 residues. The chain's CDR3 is CASSSRGGTAEQYF. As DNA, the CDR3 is TGTGCCAGCAGTTCCCGGGGAGGGACCGCCGAGCAGTACTTC.

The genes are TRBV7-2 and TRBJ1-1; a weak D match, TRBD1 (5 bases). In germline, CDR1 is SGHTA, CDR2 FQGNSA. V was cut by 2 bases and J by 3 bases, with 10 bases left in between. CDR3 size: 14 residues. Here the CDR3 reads CASSLQAGDTEAFF. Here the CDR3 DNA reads TGTGCCAGCAGCTTACAGGCGGGGGACACTGAAGCTTTCTTT.

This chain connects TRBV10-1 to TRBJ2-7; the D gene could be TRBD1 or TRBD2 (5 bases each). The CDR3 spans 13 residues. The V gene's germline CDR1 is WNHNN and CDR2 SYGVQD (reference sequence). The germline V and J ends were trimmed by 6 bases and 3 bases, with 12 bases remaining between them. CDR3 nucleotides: TGCGCCAGCAGCCCCGGGACCCTCTACGAGCAGTACTTC. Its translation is CASSPGTLYEQYF.

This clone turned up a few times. The CDR3 DNA reads as TGTGCCTGGAGTGTACTCGGGGGGAACTACGAGCAGTACTTC. Its protein is CAWSVLGGNYEQYF. The chain carries TRBV30 and TRBJ2-7; 7 bases map to TRBD2. In germline, CDR1 is GTSNPN, CDR2 SVGIG (reference sequence). The CDR3 runs 14 residues. V lost 0 bases and J lost 3; bases outside the gene matches: 5.

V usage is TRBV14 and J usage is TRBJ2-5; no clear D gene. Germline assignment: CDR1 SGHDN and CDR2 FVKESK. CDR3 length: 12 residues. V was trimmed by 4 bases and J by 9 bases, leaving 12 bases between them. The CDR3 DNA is TGTGCCAGCAGCCCTTCCTTCTCGGCCCAGTACTTC. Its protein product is CASSPSFSAQYF.

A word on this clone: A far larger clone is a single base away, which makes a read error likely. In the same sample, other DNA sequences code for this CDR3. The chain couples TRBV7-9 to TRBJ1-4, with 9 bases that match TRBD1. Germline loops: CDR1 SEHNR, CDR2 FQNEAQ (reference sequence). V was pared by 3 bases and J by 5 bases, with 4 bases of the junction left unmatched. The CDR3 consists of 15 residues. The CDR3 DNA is TGTGCCAGCAGCTTGGGGGGGACAGGGAATGAAAAACTGTTTTTT. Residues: CASSLGGTGNEKLFF.

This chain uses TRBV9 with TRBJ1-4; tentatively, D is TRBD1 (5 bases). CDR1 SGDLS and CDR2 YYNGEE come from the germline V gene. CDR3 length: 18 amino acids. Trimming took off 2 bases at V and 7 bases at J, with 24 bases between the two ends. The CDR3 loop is CASSVSPGPQFGGEKLFF. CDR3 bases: TGTGCCAGCAGCGTTTCGCCGGGACCCCAATTCGGGGGTGAAAAACTGTTTTTT.